This T cell receptor beta chain appears in the sequencing data of a study of blood T cell repertoires in COVID-19. Study-level information: Samples came from the United States, Italy and Spain, spanning acute and convalescent COVID-19. Sources were T cells, B-cell-depleted T cells, or PBMCs; the material itself was cDNA or gDNA.

Methods used by the authors: Amplification with reference gene primers provided the estimates of nucleated cell counts. Sequencing was performed with immunoSEQ multiplex PCR; in TCRdb, only in-frame clones are kept and a portion is missing. From that table come the V and J calls and clone size; the DNA was used to work out D and trimming. The sample holds nearly 60,000 clones, about 83% seen once. Material for sequencing was peripheral blood. The TCR was taken from a man aged 35 to 55 with active COVID-19.

The DNA for the CDR3 is TGTGCCAGCAGTGATCCCTCGACAGGGCGATATAGCAATCAGCCCCAGCATTTT. Its protein product is CASSDPSTGRYSNQPQHF. This chain joins TRBV25-1 and TRBJ1-5, with TRBD1 matching 7 bases. The V and J ends lost 3 bases and 0 bases, in that order; junction bases with no gene match: 11. Germline CDR1 MGHDK, CDR2 SYGVNS. CDR3 length: 18 amino acids.